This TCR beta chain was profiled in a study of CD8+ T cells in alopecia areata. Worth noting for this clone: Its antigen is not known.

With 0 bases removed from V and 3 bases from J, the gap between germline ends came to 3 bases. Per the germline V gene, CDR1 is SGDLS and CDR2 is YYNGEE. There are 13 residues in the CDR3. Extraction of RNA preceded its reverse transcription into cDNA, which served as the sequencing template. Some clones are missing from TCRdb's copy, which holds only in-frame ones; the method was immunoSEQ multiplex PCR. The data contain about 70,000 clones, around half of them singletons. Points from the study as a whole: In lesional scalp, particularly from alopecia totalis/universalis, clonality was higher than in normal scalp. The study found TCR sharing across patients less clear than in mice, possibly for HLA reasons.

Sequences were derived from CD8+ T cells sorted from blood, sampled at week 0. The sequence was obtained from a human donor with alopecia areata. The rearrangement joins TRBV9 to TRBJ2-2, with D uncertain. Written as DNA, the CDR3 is TGTGCCAGCAGCGTAGCGGACACCGGGGAGCTGTTTTTT. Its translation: CASSVADTGELFF.